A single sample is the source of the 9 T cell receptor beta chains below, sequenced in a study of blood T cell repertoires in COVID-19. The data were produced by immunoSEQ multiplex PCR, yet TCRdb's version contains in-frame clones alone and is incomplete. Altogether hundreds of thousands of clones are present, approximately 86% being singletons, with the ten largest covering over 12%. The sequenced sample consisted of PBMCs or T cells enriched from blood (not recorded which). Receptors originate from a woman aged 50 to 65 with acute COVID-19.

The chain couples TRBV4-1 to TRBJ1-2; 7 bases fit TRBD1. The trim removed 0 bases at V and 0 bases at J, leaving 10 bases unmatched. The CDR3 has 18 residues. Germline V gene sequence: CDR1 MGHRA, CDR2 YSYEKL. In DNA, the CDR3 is TGCGCCAGCAGCCAAGACCCGGGACAGCATAGCACTAACTATGGCTACACCTTC. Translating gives CASSQDPGQHSTNYGYTF.

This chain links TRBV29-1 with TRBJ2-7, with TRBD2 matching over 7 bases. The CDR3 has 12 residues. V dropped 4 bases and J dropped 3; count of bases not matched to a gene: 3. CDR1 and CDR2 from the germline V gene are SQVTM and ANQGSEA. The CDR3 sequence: CSVGPSGYEQYF. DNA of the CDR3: TGCAGCGTTGGTCCTAGCGGCTACGAGCAGTACTTC.

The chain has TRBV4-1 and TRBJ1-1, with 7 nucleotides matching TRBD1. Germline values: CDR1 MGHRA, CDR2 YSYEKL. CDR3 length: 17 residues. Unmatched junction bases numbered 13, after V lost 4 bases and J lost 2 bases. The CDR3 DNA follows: TGCGCCAGCAGCCGAAGCCCGACAGGGCTCACCAACACTGAAGCTTTCTTT. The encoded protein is CASSRSPTGLTNTEAFF.

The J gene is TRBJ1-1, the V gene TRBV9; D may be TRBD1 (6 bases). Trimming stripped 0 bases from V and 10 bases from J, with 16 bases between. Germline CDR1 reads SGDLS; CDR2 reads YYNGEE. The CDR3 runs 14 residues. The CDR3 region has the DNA TGTGCCAGCAGCGTAGAGGTGGAGGTACAGGGAGCTTTCTTT. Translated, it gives CASSVEVEVQGAFF.

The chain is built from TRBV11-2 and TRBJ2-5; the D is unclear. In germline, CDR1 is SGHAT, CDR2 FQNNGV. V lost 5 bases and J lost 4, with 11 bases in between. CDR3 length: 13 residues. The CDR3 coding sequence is TGTGCCAGCAGCCCATCCCCAGTAGAGACCCAGTACTTC. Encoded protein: CASSPSPVETQYF.

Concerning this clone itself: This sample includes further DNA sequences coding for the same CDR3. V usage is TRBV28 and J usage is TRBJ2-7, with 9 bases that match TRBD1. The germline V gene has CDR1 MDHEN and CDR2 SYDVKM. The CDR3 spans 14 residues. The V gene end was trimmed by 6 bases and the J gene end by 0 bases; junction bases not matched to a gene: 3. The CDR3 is CASSGTGSSYEQYF. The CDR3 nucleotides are TGTGCCAGCAGCGGGACAGGGAGCTCCTACGAGCAGTACTTC.

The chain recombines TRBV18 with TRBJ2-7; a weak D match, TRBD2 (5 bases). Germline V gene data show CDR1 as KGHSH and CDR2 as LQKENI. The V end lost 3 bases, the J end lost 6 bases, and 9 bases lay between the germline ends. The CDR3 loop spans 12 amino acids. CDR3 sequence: CASSPRVSEQYF. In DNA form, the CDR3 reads TGTGCCAGCTCACCGAGGGTAAGCGAGCAGTACTTC.

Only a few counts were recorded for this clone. The CDR3 spells CASSGTGGRQPQHF. CDR3 DNA: TGTGCCAGCTCCGGGACAGGGGGTAGGCAGCCCCAGCATTTT. The gene calls are TRBV27 and TRBJ1-5, with 11 bases aligning to TRBD1. The CDR3 runs to 14 residues. Germline V CDR1 and CDR2: MNHEY, SMNVEV (reference sequence). J was trimmed by 7 bases and V by 8 bases; bases with no gene match: 7.

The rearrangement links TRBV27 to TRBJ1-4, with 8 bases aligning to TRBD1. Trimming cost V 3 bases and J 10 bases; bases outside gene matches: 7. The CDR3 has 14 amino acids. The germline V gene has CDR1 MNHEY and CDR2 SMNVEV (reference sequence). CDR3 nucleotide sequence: TGTGCCAGCAGTTTCGGACAGGGTGCGAGAAAACTGTTTTTT. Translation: CASSFGQGARKLFF.